This T cell receptor beta chain was profiled in a study of cytomegalovirus exposure and HLA in healthy donors (dated by TCRdb to 2016 to 2017). A note on the overall study: In an earlier analysis of 587 of the donors, 250 to 300 Gb of sequence data and approximately 120 million unique TCR beta sequences from roughly 200 million T cells were reported. An early release covering about 600 HLA-typed donors comprised 250 to 350 gigabases of sequencing data and around 85 million unique TCR sequences. Every discovery cohort repertoire had been produced on one sequencing platform. A later genetic analysis used genome-wide SNP genotypes for about 55% of the 666 donors, treating that subset as a discovery cohort. The genetic ancestry cluster associated with self-reported Caucasian donors included over 65% of the roughly 390 genotyped donors. The T cell repertoires of some 700 subjects were profiled by immunosequencing and related to cytomegalovirus serostatus. Class I and class II HLA loci were covered by the typing at four-digit resolution. Rather than using new phenotypic data, the later analysis identified candidate immune exposures from TCR beta sequences and from how often those sequences occurred across donors. Among roughly 400 genotyped donors of the cohort, an average of around 220,000 unique TCR beta nucleotide sequences was sequenced per donor, of which about 19% were non-productive. The study combined high-throughput TCR immunosequencing, statistical association of individual TCRs with disease status, and machine learning to predict cytomegalovirus infection status. To decide whether each TCR beta V gene segment behaved as functional or pseudogenic, an earlier analysis of some 540 of the donors relied on high-throughput TCR beta sequencing. To study patterns of TCR occurrence, a later analysis re-analyzed previously published TCR beta repertoires from 666 donors and added high-resolution HLA genotyping. Donor age, sex, ethnicity and CMV serostatus were compiled alongside the repertoire data. Typing coverage varied by locus: about 629-640 donors for A, B, C, DRB1 and DQB1; approximately 500 for DQA1; 606 for DPA1; 400 to 480 for DPB1. Along with the roughly 610-subject first cohort, a separate validation cohort of 120 different subjects was used. A handful of DR-DQ haplotypes were handled as single units for association and clustering because linkage in the cohort was strong. The study aimed to test whether signatures of past pathogen exposure could be identified by cataloging public T cell receptors. The paper as a whole reports these results and caveats: A further reported finding was that TCR beta sequences accurately predicted the HLA-A and HLA-B alleles for most subjects in the first cohort. According to a later genetic analysis, donors in an Asian-associated ancestry cluster had fewer N-insertions in productive TCRs than the roughly 670-donor mean. A total of about 180 TCR beta chains were listed by the study as associated with cytomegalovirus. Some IMGT-functional V segments, including TRBV6-2 and TRBV6-3, could not be distinguished by the 87-base-pair reads and were therefore excluded. In a later analysis, some 18,000 TCR beta sequences were associated with specific HLA alleles at a false discovery rate of 0.05. HLA typing was unavailable for some donors at each locus, so association tests used only the typed subset. In an earlier analysis of under 600 of the donors, most TCR beta V segments were observed in productive rearrangements about 87% or about 30% of the time, broadly matching IMGT annotations. A cluster of highly shared sequence variants was judged likely to be a technical artifact of the sequencing pipeline. According to a later analysis, TCR association rates differed among HLA loci, with DRB1 alleles showing the most associated TCRs and HLA-C alleles showing the fewest. Correlated functional status among segregating V segments might be attributable to linkage disequilibrium, but an unknown experimental factor could not be ruled out. V-gene and J-gene trimming of TCR beta chains was associated with a missense DCLRE1C variant in a later genetic analysis, and the association was replicated in an independent cohort. The cohort was sequenced for TCR beta chains only, and without alpha or paired-chain data the features that could be detected were limited. In a later analysis, HLA-associated TCR beta chains showed more clonal expansion and lower generation probabilities than non-associated chains that were equally common. It was suggested by the authors that the approach could potentially be generalized to other disease states and immunological phenotypes. Most TCR sequences were observed very rarely across donors, whereas some public TCRs were present in many individuals. In a later analysis, several top co-occurrence clusters were reported to appear linked to parvovirus B19, influenza, CMV and Epstein-Barr virus. When HLA alleles, especially DR and DQ, strongly co-occurred, TCR associations were difficult to assign to individual alleles. Because counts were too low, about 15 rarely observed V segments, including chromosome 9 orphons, were left out of the earlier analysis of approximately 580 of the donors. Presence/absence analyses assumed roughly uniform sequencing depth across donors, an assumption that may not hold. In a later analysis, most CMV-associated TCR beta chains were found to appear HLA-restricted, with HLA associations seemingly driven largely by CMV exposure. The only immune exposure information available for the cohort was CMV serostatus. The classifier was reported to diagnose cytomegalovirus status with high specificity and sensitivity in both the original and validation cohorts. Three of the identified cytomegalovirus-associated TCR beta chains were confirmed in vitro to be specific for cytomegalovirus antigens.

About this clone itself: Its cognate antigen has yet to be identified. Base qualities are not at hand, and no much larger clone is one base apart.

The protocol used for the library was the immunoSEQ multiplex PCR assay. A mixture of 60 forward primers for TCR Vbeta segments and 13 reverse primers for TCR Jbeta segments was used in the multiplex PCR. The CDR3 region of rearranged TCR beta genes was amplified from genomic DNA by a multiplex PCR assay. The Illumina HiSeq System was used to sequence the amplified TCR beta libraries as 87-base-pair reads. In the paper's pipeline: In a later analysis, 70 million to 95 million unique TCR beta chains were counted across the roughly 610 repertoires, and roughly 10 million of these chains were shared by at least two donors. To remove PCR and sequencing errors, raw reads were error-corrected and collapsed into unique sequences using a nearest-neighbor algorithm that merged closely related sequences. To assign V, D and J gene segments, CDR3 sequences were aligned to IMGT reference sequences. Each retained sequence needed at least a six-nucleotide match to both a V gene segment and a J gene segment. Rearrangements were called productive when the CDR3 lacked stop codons and stayed in frame with V and J; all others were non-productive. Following IMGT convention, CDR3 was defined as the stretch from the second conserved V-encoded cysteine to the conserved J-encoded phenylalanine. The earlier analysis of some 550 of the donors excluded any sequence lacking an unambiguous match to a single V gene segment. An earlier analysis of under 750 of the donors called V segments functional above 56.7% productive rearrangements and segregating when the between-donor standard deviation exceeded 5%. A statistical classification framework was developed to diagnose cytomegalovirus status using the catalog of TCR beta chain sequences. A later analysis assigned V and J genes by comparing TCR nucleotide sequences with IMGT/GENE-DB human TR gene sequences. Using the TCRdist pipeline, a later analysis assigned CDR3 sequences along with most-parsimonious VDJ recombination scenarios. In a later analysis, every TCR beta chain was defined by the combination of its CDR3 amino acid sequence and its V-gene family, and reads without a unique V-gene family were dropped. A later analysis removed 600 or so highly shared, low-generation-probability nucleotide sequences to deal with suspected cross-contamination and a sequencing artifact. In a later analysis, a clonal expansion index was calculated for each public chain from normalized within-repertoire ranks of inferred template counts. In a later analysis, generation probabilities were computed using a VDJ recombination model fitted to out-of-frame rearrangements, and the results were checked against IGoR. In a later analysis, hypergeometric tests were used to score TCR-TCR, TCR-HLA and TCR-CMV co-occurrence, with a repertoire-size bias correction applied to TCR pairs. A later analysis estimated false discovery rates by permuting HLA or CMV assignments 20 times. In a later analysis, co-occurring TCRs were grouped with DBSCAN, and TCRdist sequence similarity was added when clustering was performed within HLA-allele-positive subsets. Co-occurrence clustering excluded repertoires with fewer than 30,000 or more than 120,000 public chains, plus five with anomalous nucleotide sharing. TCRdb limited this immuneACCESS table to in-frame rearrangements with V and J called. A share of clones is missing; checked studies link under half to unresolved V genes, and the rest is unexplained. The DNA gave D and trimming, while V, J and clone size come from that table. The sample table records some 150,000 clones; approximately 80% of these occur just once. The ten largest clonotypes hold approximately 0.8% of the sample.

The cohort comprised under 700 healthy bone marrow donors. At the time of sampling, every cohort member was nominally healthy, though immune exposures that went unrecorded were likely present. The donor was CMV seronegative and was included in the group of several hundred seronegative cohort members. A peripheral blood sample was provided by each donor, and peripheral blood mononuclear cells were used for TCR beta sequencing. Genomic DNA was extracted from the blood cell samples with the Qiagen DNeasy Blood Extraction Kit. Its CDR3 holds 15 amino acids, cysteine through phenylalanine. Only the CDR3 portion is preserved as DNA: 45 bases, with reading frame beginning at the first base. Between the V and J ends, shortened by 5 bases and 1 base respectively, the junction contains 9 bases. Reading the germline V gene gives CDR1 SGHTA and CDR2 FQGTGA.

The sequence derives from a woman aged 18-29 years in good health and CMV-seronegative. The chain joins TRBV7-3 to TRBJ2-6; the D gene is perhaps TRBD2, on 5 matching bases. The material sequenced was PBMCs. The CDR3 region reads CASSNGESGANVLTF. Read as DNA, the sequence is TGTGCCAGCAGCAACGGGGAATCTGGGGCCAACGTCCTGACTTTC. The full variable domain, completed from the reference TRBV7-3 and TRBJ2-6 proteins outside the CDR3, reads GAGVSQTPSNKVTEKGKYVELRCDPISGHTALYWYRQSLGQGPEFLIYFQGTGAADDSGLPNDRFFAVRPEGSVSTLKIQRTERGDSAVYLCASSNGESGANVLTFGAGSRLTVL.